This TCR beta chain is drawn from a study of blood T cell repertoires in COVID-19. Authors' analysis steps: Estimates of nucleated cell counts were drawn from the amplification of reference gene primers. The table came from immunoSEQ multiplex PCR; TCRdb's copy has only in-frame clones and leaves some out. Clone size and the V and J calls come from that table; the DNA yielded D and trimming. The sample carries under 200,000 clones, roughly 86% recorded once. Germline V lookup: CDR1 SNHLY, CDR2 FYNNEI. The CDR3 sequence is 15 residues long. Deletions cut 3 bases from V and 4 bases from J, with 15 bases between.

The genes are TRBV2 and TRBJ1-1; tentative D call: TRBD1 (6 bases). The receptor's source is a woman older than 75 in a cohort sampled during active or convalescent COVID-19. The source material was peripheral blood. The DNA for the CDR3 is TGTGCCAGCAGTGACGGGGGGCCAGGTGGCACTGAAGCTTTCTTT. It translates to CASSDGGPGGTEAFF.